This entry lists 18 T cell receptor beta chains sequenced from one sample in a study of vaccination and CD4 T cells after COVID-19. A single record per CDR3 protein comes from TCRdb applying MiXCR to the PCR reads. The sample lists some 33,000 distinct CDR3 sequences, approximately 40% occurring once. Time point defined: late sampling 161 to 241 days after vaccination in a few convalescent patients. Specimen: CD4+ T cells from blood, collected about 7 months after SARS-CoV-2 vaccination. The receptors shown here come from a human donor who had recovered from COVID-19.

This clonotype was detected only a few times. J is TRBJ2-7 and V is TRBV20-1; unclear D gene. The V end was cut by 3 bases, the J end by 1 base, with 16 bases between. The CDR3 is 15 residues long. Germline assignment: CDR1 DFQATT and CDR2 SNEGSKA (reference sequence). The CDR3 DNA reads as TGCAGTGCTAGTGCCGGACGTGGTGGTTCCTACGAGCAGTACTTC. Protein sequence: CSASAGRGGSYEQYF.

This chain uses TRBV7-8 with TRBJ2-1, with D uncertain. V was cut by 5 bases and J by 9 bases, with 17 bases left in between. The CDR3 has 14 residues. Germline V lookup: CDR1 SGHVS, CDR2 FQNEAQ. DNA for the CDR3: TGTGCCAGCAGCCCCTCCCATAGTGAAGGTGAGCAGTTCTTC. Translation: CASSPSHSEGEQFF.

This clonotype was observed a handful of times. The J gene is TRBJ1-5, the V gene TRBV25-1, with D uncertain. CDR3 length: 14 amino acids. From germline, CDR1 is MGHDK and CDR2 SYGVNS. The germline V and J ends were trimmed by 0 bases and 6 bases, with 9 bases remaining between them. The CDR3 reads CASSEYSLSQPQHF. CDR3 in DNA: TGTGCCAGCAGTGAATATAGCCTAAGTCAGCCCCAGCATTTT.

This clonotype was recorded once. The chain has TRBV12-3 or TRBV12-4 and TRBJ2-5, with no clear D. The CDR3 runs to 13 residues. V dropped 8 bases and J dropped 2 bases, with 12 bases sitting between them. CDR3 nucleotide sequence: TGTGCCAGCGGCCTAAATCAGCAAGAGACCCAGTACTTC. Translated: CASGLNQQETQYF.

This clonotype turned up a few times. The V call is TRBV7-3, the J call TRBJ2-3; the match to TRBD2 covers 8 bases. V lost 5 bases to trimming and J lost 3 bases; unmatched junction nucleotides: 7. Germline CDR1 and CDR2: SGHTA and FQGTGA. This CDR3 contains 15 residues. Here the CDR3 reads CASSISGSRTDTQYF. In nucleotides, the CDR3 is TGTGCCAGCAGCATAAGCGGGAGTCGGACAGATACGCAGTATTTT.

This clonotype qualifies as medium-sized. This chain's CDR3 is CSARGAGELPYEQYF. Here the CDR3 DNA reads TGCAGTGCTAGGGGAGCGGGAGAGCTTCCCTACGAGCAGTACTTC. The chain links TRBV20-1 to TRBJ2-7; 8 bases are a match to TRBD2. With 3 bases clipped from V and 2 bases from J, the junction kept 9 bases outside the gene matches. CDR3 size: 15 residues. The V gene's germline CDR1 is DFQATT and CDR2 SNEGSKA (reference sequence).

In its sample, this clonotype ranks as medium-sized. V gene TRBV7-6 combines with J gene TRBJ2-7, with 9 bases fitting TRBD1. V lost 5 bases and J lost 5; bases outside the gene matches: 4. The CDR3 is made up of 13 amino acids. Germline V gives CDR1 SGHVS, CDR2 FNYEAQ. In nucleotides, the CDR3 is TGTGCCAGCAGCGGGACAGGGTCCCACGAGCAGTACTTC. The encoded protein is CASSGTGSHEQYF.

The rearrangement uses TRBV20-1 and TRBJ2-1; 11 bases align to TRBD1. Trimming at V came to 6 bases and at J to 0 bases, leaving 7 bases not matched to a gene. From germline, CDR1 is DFQATT and CDR2 SNEGSKA (reference sequence). The CDR3 spans 16 residues. The CDR3 DNA reads TGCAGTGCCAGGACAGGGGGCGCGGGCTCCTACAATGAGCAGTTCTTC. This sequence encodes CSARTGGAGSYNEQFF.

In its sample, this clonotype was seen a few times. In DNA, the CDR3 is TGCAGTGCTAGAAACCCATTGGAAGGAAACACCATATATTTT. This sequence encodes CSARNPLEGNTIYF. The rearrangement joins TRBV20-1 to TRBJ1-3; D is undetermined. The ends were cut back, 2 bases at V and 4 bases at J, with 12 bases in the middle. The CDR3 has 14 residues. Germline CDR1 reads DFQATT; CDR2 reads SNEGSKA (reference sequence).

The chain combines TRBV7-8 with TRBJ1-2; 7 nucleotides align to TRBD1. The ends lost 4 bases at V and 4 bases at J; junction bases unmatched: 15. The germline CDR1 and CDR2 sequences are SGHVS and FQNEAQ. The CDR3 loop spans 17 amino acids. The CDR3 sequence: CASSSHRETGRSYGYTF. CDR3 DNA sequence: TGTGCCAGCAGCTCCCACCGAGAGACAGGGAGATCCTATGGCTACACCTTC.

This sequence joins TRBV6-1 and TRBJ2-1; 11 nucleotides align to TRBD2. The ends lost 5 bases at V and 6 bases at J; junction bases unmatched: 6. The length of the CDR3 is 15 residues. CDR1 and CDR2 from the germline V gene are MNHNS and SASEGT. CDR3 loop: CASSPGLAGRNEQFF. In nucleotides, the CDR3 is TGTGCCAGCAGTCCCGGACTAGCGGGCCGCAATGAGCAGTTCTTC.

V gene TRBV7-2 combines with J gene TRBJ2-3; TRBD1 aligns across 9 bases. The trim removed 5 bases at V and 8 bases at J, leaving 8 bases unmatched. Germline CDR1 and CDR2: SGHTA and FQGNSA. CDR3 length equals 14 residues. The CDR3 DNA is TGTGCCAGCAGCAGACAGGGGGGATTTAGTACGCAGTATTTT. Protein sequence: CASSRQGGFSTQYF.

The chain uses TRBV19 and TRBJ2-5; 7 positions match TRBD1. V gave up 3 bases and J gave up 0 bases; unmatched junction bases: 7. The CDR3 sequence is 16 residues long. Per the germline V gene, CDR1 is LNHDA and CDR2 is SQIVND (reference sequence). CDR3 nucleotide sequence: TGTGCCAGTAGTATCGGCAGGGGGTTGTACCAAGAGACCCAGTACTTC. Amino acid sequence: CASSIGRGLYQETQYF.

The V call is TRBV27, the J call TRBJ1-6; D uncertain. Trimming removed 10 bases from V and 8 bases from J, with 21 bases in between. Germline loops: CDR1 MNHEY, CDR2 SMNVEV (reference sequence). This CDR3 region has 15 residues. In DNA, the CDR3 is TGTGCCACCGCCCGCGTCCTGGGAGGTGATTCACCCCTCCACTTT. Amino acid sequence: CATARVLGGDSPLHF.

The J gene is TRBJ1-2, the V gene TRBV28; D perhaps matches TRBD1 (6 bases). The germline CDR1 and CDR2 sequences are MDHEN and SYDVKM. This CDR3 spans 14 amino acids. V was trimmed by 3 bases and J by 4 bases, leaving 12 bases between them. The CDR3 sequence is CASSLGQGIYGYTF. CDR3 coding DNA: TGTGCCAGCAGTTTGGGGCAGGGGATCTATGGCTACACCTTC.

This clonotype was recorded a few times. V is TRBV7-8 and J is TRBJ2-5, with D perhaps matching TRBD1 (5 bases). Germline CDR1 is SGHVS and CDR2 is FQNEAQ. The CDR3 covers 14 residues. The V end was cut by 3 bases, the J end by 2 bases, with 10 bases between. The CDR3 is CASSFRQRQETQYF. The DNA for the CDR3 is TGTGCCAGCAGCTTTCGACAGAGACAAGAGACCCAGTACTTC.

The genes are TRBV20-1 and TRBJ2-5; possible D gene TRBD1, 5 bases. Germline CDR1 and CDR2: DFQATT and SNEGSKA (reference sequence). V was shortened by 3 bases and J by 7 bases, with 12 bases between the two germline ends. This CDR3 spans 12 amino acids. CDR3 DNA sequence: TGCAGTGCTAGTGAGACAGTGGGGACCCAGTACTTC. Translation: CSASETVGTQYF.

This clonotype is deemed medium-sized (0.01 to 0.1%). The chain couples TRBV7-9 to TRBJ2-1; TRBD1 matches 8 bases. The germline V gene encodes CDR1 SEHNR and CDR2 FQNEAQ (reference sequence). Trimming removed 5 bases from V and 6 bases from J; junction bases left unmatched: 9. The CDR3 totals 15 residues. CDR3 sequence (DNA): TGTGCCAGCAGCCCAGGGGGACAGGATATCAATGAGCAGTTCTTC. It codes for CASSPGGQDINEQFF.